This is a list of T cell receptor beta chains from one sample in a study of cytomegalovirus exposure and HLA in healthy donors. Profiled with immunoSEQ multiplex PCR; TCRdb holds only in-frame clones, not every one. The sample has approximately 89,000 clones; 60% to 80% are singletons. Sequencing input: PBMCs. Every receptor here comes from a man aged 30-40 years in good health and CMV-seronegative. Each CDR3 is given with its conserved first and last residue. Each record gives: V gene, clone size, CDR3 protein. Where a row states a size, it is once, few, many or the class of an expanded clone; other rows omit it.

>TRBV5-1|.
CASSLAPGYEQYF
>TRBV5-6|.
CASSLTGAGYTGELFF
>TRBV6-1|few
CASNWGGRATHEQYF
>TRBV9|once
CASSNPRVFSGGDQETQYF
>TRBV4-3|.
CASSQDVLRANQPQHF
>TRBV11-2|.
CASSFSGTGAQPQHF
>TRBV6-1|few
CASSEGQLYF
>TRBV19|.
CASSMSPRHPYNEQFF
>TRBV29-1|once
CSVETGSGELFF
>TRBV28|.
CASSFSGEDFDSYEQYF
>TRBV29-1|few
CSVEDLADTQYF
>TRBV30|.
CAWSIGSGNTIYF
>TRBV6-6|.
CASSTGTSVLTGELFF
>TRBV5-1|.
CASSPDRVDEQYF
>TRBV28|.
CASSLPHFRVMTNQPQHF
>TRBV27|few
CASSRWHRQGVYQPQHF
>TRBV7-9|.
CASSTRAGASTDTQYF
>TRBV5-1|once
CANSGGGDGDTQYF
>TRBV19|once
CASSKTESSYNEQFF
>TRBV6-1|.
CASSDFRDIKNQPQHF
>TRBV19|.
CASSPLTGRIFYEQYF